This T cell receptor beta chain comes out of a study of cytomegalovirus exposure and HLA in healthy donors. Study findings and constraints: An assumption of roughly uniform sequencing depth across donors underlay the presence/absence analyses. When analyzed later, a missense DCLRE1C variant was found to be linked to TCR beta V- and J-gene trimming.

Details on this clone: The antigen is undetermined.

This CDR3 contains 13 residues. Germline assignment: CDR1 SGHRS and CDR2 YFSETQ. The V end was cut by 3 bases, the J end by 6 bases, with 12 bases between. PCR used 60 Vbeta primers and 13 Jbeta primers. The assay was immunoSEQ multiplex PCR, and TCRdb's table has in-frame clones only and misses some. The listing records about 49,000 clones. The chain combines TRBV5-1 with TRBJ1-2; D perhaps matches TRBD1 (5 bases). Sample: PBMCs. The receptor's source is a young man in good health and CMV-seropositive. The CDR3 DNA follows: TGCGCCAGCAGCTCCCAGGGTGGGAATGGCTACACCTTC. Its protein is CASSSQGGNGYTF. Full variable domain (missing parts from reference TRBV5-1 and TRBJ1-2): KAGVTQTPRYLIKTRGQQVTLSCSPISGHRSVSWYQQTPGQGLQFLFEYFSETQRNKGNFPGRFSGRQFSNSRSEMNVSTLELGDSALYLCASSSQGGNGYTFGSGTRLTVV.